This TCR beta chain was obtained from a study of blood T cell repertoires in COVID-19. For the study at large: Samples came from the United States, Italy and Spain, spanning acute and convalescent COVID-19.

Germline CDR1 SGHTA, CDR2 FQGNSA. This CDR3 has 16 residues. V was clipped by 2 bases and J by 4 bases; unmatched bases: 9. TCRdb's table, derived via immunoSEQ multiplex PCR, lists solely in-frame clones and lacks some. The table shows under 200,000 clones, with roughly nine tenths occurring only once. The receptor was isolated from a woman aged 55-69 years with COVID-19, enrolled during active disease. The chain recombines TRBV7-2 with TRBJ1-2; the match to TRBD1 covers 8 bases. The sample comprised peripheral blood. The CDR3 spells CASSLLATGGLYGYTF. In DNA, the CDR3 is TGTGCCAGCAGCTTATTGGCCACAGGGGGACTCTATGGCTACACCTTC.